The T cell receptor (beta chain) under discussion was sequenced for a study of cytomegalovirus exposure and HLA in healthy donors. A few counts support this clone. The CDR3 covers 12 residues. V lost 3 bases to trimming and J lost 6 bases; unmatched junction nucleotides: 1. Germline assignment: CDR1 MNHEY and CDR2 SMNVEV (reference sequence). The PCR employed 60 Vbeta primers together with 13 Jbeta primers. Measured with immunoSEQ multiplex PCR; TCRdb has only the in-frame clones, and not every one. The data contain 95,000 to 150,000 clones, roughly 74% of them singletons. The gene calls are TRBV27 and TRBJ1-1; 7 nucleotides match TRBD1. This receptor was taken from a man aged 35 to 55 in good health and CMV-seronegative. The specimen sequenced was PBMCs. The CDR3 nucleotides are TGTGCCAGCAGTTTTACAGGGGCTGAAGCTTTCTTT. This codes for CASSFTGAEAFF.